Below, one T cell receptor beta chain is given with its context. Antigen specificity is unknown. A read error may explain this, as a much larger clone is one base away. The data belong to a study of breast tumors, draining lymph nodes, adjacent tissues. Notes on the study in general: That most tumor T cells come from lymph nodes remained unproven. Tumor repertoires ranked between lymph nodes and nontumor tissue in diversity, with V and J gene preferences. Data fit most tumor T cells coming from lymph node, expanding in tumor. Compared with basal-like, luminal-like tumors shared significantly more repertoire with nontumor tissue.

This CDR3 has 18 residues. CDR1 SGHRS and CDR2 YFSETQ come from the germline V gene. After removal of 0 bases from V and 8 bases from J, the junction contained 14 bases not matched to a gene. Samples came from axillary lymph nodes draining the breast cancer. Using its own MiXCR run on the multiplex PCR reads, TCRdb lists one record per CDR3 protein. The repertoire holds roughly 260,000 distinct CDR3 sequences, with 30% to 35% as singletons. This chain links TRBV5-1 with TRBJ2-1; 10 nucleotides line up with TRBD2. The sample consisted of axillary lymph node tissue. This clonotype was sampled from a female donor with breast cancer. Some clones in this sample may be carry-over from other donors' samples. CDR3 DNA sequence: TGCGCCAGCAGCTTGGTGTTTTCAGCGGGAGGGGTATCAGATGAGCAGTTCTTC. The encoded protein is CASSLVFSAGGVSDEQFF.